Detailed here is one T cell receptor (beta chain). Its antigen specificity is not known. It has no much larger one-base neighbor in the sample; base qualities were not kept. V is cut by 1 base and J by 11 bases, and the space between the germline ends is 14 bases. The CDR3 starts with the cysteine, ends with the phenylalanine, and has 13 residues. Just the 39-base CDR3 DNA is kept, in frame starting at base 1. Patients with localized lung adenocarcinoma, a subtype of non-small cell lung cancer, were used as donors. The centers of localized lung adenocarcinomas were where the samples came from. For TCR repertoire analysis, CD4+ T cells from tumor tissue were profiled separately from CD8+ T cells. The sample is drawn from a study of CD4 and CD8 cells across lung adenocarcinoma regions (dated by TCRdb to 2016 to 2019). For the study in its entirety: The study compared tumor centers with tumor margins to examine intratumor heterogeneity of the T cell receptor repertoire.

The method was PCR. The sequencing machine was a HiSeq X Ten. TCRdb's own reprocessing of the public reads used fastp at Q25 and MiXCR and kept productive beta chains. Each entry merges the rows of one CDR3 protein and shows their most common DNA and genes. Here the sample has thousands of distinct CDR3 sequences; 55% to 75% occur a single time. 15% to 20% of the sample is held by the ten biggest clonotypes. The TCR comes from a male donor with lung adenocarcinoma. The CD4 and CD8 labels of this study may be unreliable. This sequence uses TRBV12-3 or TRBV12-4 and TRBJ1-1, and the D gene may be TRBD1, 5 bases matching. The sample taken for sequencing was CD4+ T cells from the center of a lung tumor. What this sample's cell subset or site label stands for: tumor center region. The bases read TGTGCCAGCAGTTTAGGGGTCCAGGGTAGCGCTTTCTTT. This codes for CASSLGVQGSAFF.